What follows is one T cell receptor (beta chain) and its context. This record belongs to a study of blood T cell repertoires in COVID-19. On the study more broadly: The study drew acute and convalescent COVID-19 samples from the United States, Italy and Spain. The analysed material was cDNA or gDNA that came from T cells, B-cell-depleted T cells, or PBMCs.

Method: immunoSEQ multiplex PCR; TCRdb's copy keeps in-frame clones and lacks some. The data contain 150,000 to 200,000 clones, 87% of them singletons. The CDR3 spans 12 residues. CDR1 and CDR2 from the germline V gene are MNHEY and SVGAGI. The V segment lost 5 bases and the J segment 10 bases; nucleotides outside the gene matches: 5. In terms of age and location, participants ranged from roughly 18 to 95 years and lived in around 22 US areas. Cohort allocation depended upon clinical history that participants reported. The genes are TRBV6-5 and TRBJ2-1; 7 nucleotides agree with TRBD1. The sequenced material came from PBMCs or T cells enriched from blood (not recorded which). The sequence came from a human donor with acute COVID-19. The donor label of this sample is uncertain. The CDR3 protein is CASSTTGDEQFF. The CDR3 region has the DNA TGTGCCAGCAGTACTACAGGGGACGAGCAGTTCTTC.